These T cell receptor beta chains were read from a single sample in a study of cytomegalovirus exposure and HLA in healthy donors. Sequencing used immunoSEQ multiplex PCR; TCRdb keeps in-frame clones, though not all of them. The sample holds about 150,000 clones, approximately 77% seen once. Source material: PBMCs. These receptors came from a woman between 40 and 50 years old in good health and CMV-seronegative. CDR3s include the opening cysteine and the closing phenylalanine or tryptophan. The D gene is left open where the match is weak.

-	TRBV7-2	TRBJ1-2	TGTGCCAGCAGCTTAATCGGTGACAGGAACTATGGCTACACCTTC	CASSLIGDRNYGYTF
-	TRBV7-3	TRBJ1-6	TGTGCCAGCAGCTTATACGGTAATTCACCCCTCCACTTT	CASSLYGNSPLHF
TRBD1	TRBV25-1	TRBJ2-7	TGTGCCAGCAGTGAATCAGGGGGCATCACCTACGAGCAGTACTTC	CASSESGGITYEQYF
TRBD1	TRBV5-1	TRBJ2-5	TGCGCCAGCAGCGGACAGGGGTACCAAGAGACCCAGTACTTC	CASSGQGYQETQYF
-	TRBV18	TRBJ1-6	TGTGCCAGCTCACCACCGGGGCAGGGTCGAAATAATTCACCCCTCCACTTT	CASSPPGQGRNNSPLHF
-	TRBV6-5	TRBJ2-7	TGTGCCAGCAGTTACTCGAGTTTAAGGGGATCCTACGAGCAGTACTTC	CASSYSSLRGSYEQYF
-	TRBV19	TRBJ2-7	TGTGCCAGTAGTAGGCAGAGGGTATCCGAGCAGTACTTC	CASSRQRVSEQYF
TRBD1	TRBV6-5	TRBJ1-2	TGTGCCAGCAGTTCCTCCGGACAGGGGGTCTATGGCTACACCTTC	CASSSSGQGVYGYTF
-	TRBV2	TRBJ2-1	TGTGCCAACAGTGAAGTGCGGGGCGTCGGTGAGCAGTTCTTC	CANSEVRGVGEQFF
TRBD1	TRBV18	TRBJ1-5	TGTGCCAGCTCACCACCGAATCTCAGGGGGCAGCCCCAGCATTTT	CASSPPNLRGQPQHF
TRBD2	TRBV5-4	TRBJ2-7	TGTGCCAGCAGCTTAGCGGGGTGCGAGCAGTACTTC	CASSLAGCEQYF
-	TRBV28	TRBJ2-1	TGTGCCAGCAGTACCGTGGAGGGCTACAATGAGCAGTTCTTC	CASSTVEGYNEQFF
-	TRBV7-6	TRBJ1-2	TGTGCCAGCAGCTTAGTTCCCCAGGACGGAGGTGGCTACACCTTC	CASSLVPQDGGGYTF
-	TRBV20-1	TRBJ1-2	TGCAGTGCCGTTCAGGGGAATGGCTACACCTTC	CSAVQGNGYTF
-	TRBV29-1	TRBJ2-3	TGCAGCGTTGAACCGACAGTTACAGATACGCAGTATTTT	CSVEPTVTDTQYF